This entry concerns a single T cell receptor (beta chain). The data derive from a study of blood T cell repertoires in COVID-19. Turning to the study itself: COVID-19 samples, acute and convalescent, were from the United States, Italy and Spain.

Original data processing: Reference gene primer amplification gave nucleated cell count estimates. Sequencing used immunoSEQ multiplex PCR; TCRdb keeps in-frame clones, though not all of them. The V and J calls and clone size were taken over from that table, and D and trimming were inferred from the DNA. This table holds roughly 120,000 clones, around four fifths found once. V dropped 3 bases and J dropped 9 bases, with 12 bases sitting between them. This CDR3 has 13 amino acids. What was sequenced was peripheral blood. This clonotype was obtained from a young man with acute or convalescent COVID-19. The rearrangement links TRBV12-3 or TRBV12-4 to TRBJ2-1; perhaps TRBD2 as D (5 bases). CDR3: CASSLGYRGEQFF. The CDR3 DNA is TGTGCCAGCAGTTTGGGGTACCGGGGTGAGCAGTTCTTC.